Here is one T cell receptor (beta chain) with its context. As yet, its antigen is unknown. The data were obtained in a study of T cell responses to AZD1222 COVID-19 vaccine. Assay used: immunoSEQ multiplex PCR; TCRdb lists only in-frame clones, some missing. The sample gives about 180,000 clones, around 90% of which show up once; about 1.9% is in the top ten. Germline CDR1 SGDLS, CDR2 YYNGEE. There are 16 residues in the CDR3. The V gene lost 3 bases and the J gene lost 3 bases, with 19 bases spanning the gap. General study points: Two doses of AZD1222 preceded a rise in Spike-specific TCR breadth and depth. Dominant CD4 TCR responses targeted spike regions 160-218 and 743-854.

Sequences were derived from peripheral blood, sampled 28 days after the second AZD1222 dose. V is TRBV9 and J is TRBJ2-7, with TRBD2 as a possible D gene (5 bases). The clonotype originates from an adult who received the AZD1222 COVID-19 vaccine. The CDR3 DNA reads TGTGCCAGCAGCGAGGGAGCCTCCGGGGAATACTACGAGCAGTACTTC. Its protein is CASSEGASGEYYEQYF.